Shown below are 2 T cell receptor beta chains from a single sample sequenced in a study of regulatory T cells in long-lasting Graves disease. Libraries of TCR beta came from iRepertoire HTBI primers plus Arm-PCR of CDR3 regions. TCRdb called the multiplex PCR reads again in MiXCR, with one record for every CDR3 protein. The table records about 450,000 distinct CDR3 sequences, around 15% of them present only once. Regarding time point: newly diagnosed GD, antithyroid drugs for less than 3 months. Scientists built the TCR library using RNA that was extracted from PBMCs. A further study also used this sample, focusing on T cells in Graves' hyperthyroidism and ophthalmopathy.

The sample was peripheral blood mononuclear cells (PBMCs), taken at new diagnosis, from a patient treated with antithyroid drugs. The receptors were gathered from a woman in her 50s with Graves disease.

As for this clonotype: Germline and junction disagree at one end, which may indicate a read error. This chain uses TRBV7-9 with TRBJ1-1, with TRBD1 matching over 8 bases. CDR1 is SEHNR and CDR2 is FQNEAQ in the germline V gene (reference sequence). The CDR3 totals 16 residues. CDR3 nucleotide sequence: TGTGCCAGCAGCGACCCTGACAGGGGTATGAACACTGAAGCTCTCTTT. Protein sequence: CASSDPDRGMNTEALF.

Comment on this clonotype: A much larger clone differs by one base, so this may be a read error. The V and J genes are TRBV25-1 and TRBJ2-5; TRBD1 agrees at 7 bases. There are 12 residues in the CDR3. Germline V lookup: CDR1 MGHDK, CDR2 SYGVNS. V was clipped by 6 bases and J by 5 bases; unmatched bases: 3. This CDR3 is CASRQGTETQYF. CDR3 coding DNA: TGTGCCAGCAGACAGGGGACGGAGACCCAGTACTTC.